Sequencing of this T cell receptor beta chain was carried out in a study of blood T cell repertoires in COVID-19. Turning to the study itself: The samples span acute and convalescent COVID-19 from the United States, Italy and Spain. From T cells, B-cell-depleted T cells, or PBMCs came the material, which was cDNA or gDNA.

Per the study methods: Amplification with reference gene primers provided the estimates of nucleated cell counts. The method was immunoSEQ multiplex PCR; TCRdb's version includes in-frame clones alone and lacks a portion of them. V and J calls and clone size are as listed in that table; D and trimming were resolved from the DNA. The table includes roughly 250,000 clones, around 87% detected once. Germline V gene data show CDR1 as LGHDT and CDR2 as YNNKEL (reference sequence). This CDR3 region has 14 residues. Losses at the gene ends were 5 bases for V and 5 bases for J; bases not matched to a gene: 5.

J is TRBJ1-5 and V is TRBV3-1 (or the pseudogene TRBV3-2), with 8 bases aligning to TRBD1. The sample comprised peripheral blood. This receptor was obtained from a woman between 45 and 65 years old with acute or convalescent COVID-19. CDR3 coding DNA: TGTGCCAGCAGCACCCAGGGGGCATATCAGCCCCAGCATTTT. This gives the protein CASSTQGAYQPQHF.